This is a list of T cell receptor beta chains from one sample in a study of T-cell memory formation after mild COVID-19. One entry per CDR3 protein results from TCRdb running MiXCR on the 5' RACE reads. The table has about 280,000 distinct CDR3 sequences, approximately 8% seen once; the top ten hold approximately 23%. The sequenced sample consisted of PBMCs or a T cell subset sorted from them (not recorded which). The receptors stem from a man younger than 30 who had mild COVID-19 (a few samples of this study predate the infection). Cell type and time point are not known. Each CDR3 is given without its conserved first and last residue. The D gene is left open where the match is weak.

j_call | v_call | d_call | cdr3_aa
TRBJ1-1 | TRBV12-3/TRBV12-4 | TRBD1 | ASSFSVATGTPEAF
TRBJ2-4 | TRBV30 | . | AWSVSYIQY
TRBJ2-3 | TRBV19 | . | ASSTAPQADTQY
TRBJ1-1 | TRBV5-1 | TRBD1 | ASRTQGDTEAF
TRBJ1-1 | TRBV12-3/TRBV12-4 | . | ASRGSYSRPEAF
TRBJ1-3 | TRBV6-2/TRBV6-3 | . | ASSWDWSSGNTIY
TRBJ1-5 | TRBV18 | TRBD1 | ASSTGTGVGSPQH
TRBJ2-7 | TRBV15 | . | ATSRDEVAYEQY
TRBJ2-2 | TRBV12-3/TRBV12-4 | . | ASSLLTSVYTGELF
TRBJ2-5 | TRBV5-1 | TRBD2 | ASSLVASGQETQY
TRBJ2-3 | TRBV9 | TRBD2 | ASSGTGTSGLDTQY
TRBJ1-3 | TRBV5-1 | . | ASSSGHAGNTIY
TRBJ1-1 | TRBV20-1 | . | SARDHTRGNTEAF
TRBJ1-2 | TRBV11-2 | . | ASSIIDNNYGYT
TRBJ2-7 | TRBV5-4 | . | ASSRPSSSGEQY
TRBJ2-2 | TRBV12-3/TRBV12-4 | TRBD2 | ASSSHSGAITGELF
TRBJ1-4 | TRBV6-1 | . | ASRPGPANEKLF
TRBJ2-3 | TRBV7-2 | TRBD2 | ASRNTGTSLSTDTQY
TRBJ1-2 | TRBV7-9 | TRBD1 | ASSDGQGADGYT
TRBJ1-5 | TRBV6-6 | TRBD1 | ALSEGQGVRPQH
TRBJ1-2 | TRBV6-2/TRBV6-3 | . | ASSTPGAYYGYT
TRBJ2-2 | TRBV4-1 | . | ASSQDPLGGELF